Below, one TCR beta chain is given with its context. Which cohort a participant joined came from the clinical history participants gave. J lost 5 bases, V lost 1 base, and 7 bases had no gene match. Looked up from germline, CDR1 is LNHDA and CDR2 is SQIVND (reference sequence). CDR3 size: 16 residues. The sample comes from a study of blood T cell repertoires in COVID-19. Study-level information: COVID-19 samples, acute and convalescent, were from the United States, Italy and Spain.

Generated by immunoSEQ multiplex PCR, the TCRdb table keeps only in-frame clones and is missing some. The sample has a few hundred thousand clones, around 84% seen once. The clonotype originates from a man aged 30 to 45 with acute COVID-19. The specimen was PBMCs or T cells enriched from blood (not recorded which). The rearrangement joins TRBV19 to TRBJ2-5; 10 nucleotides line up with TRBD1. The CDR3 DNA is TGTGCCAGTAGTATAGGGACGGGACAGGGGATGGAGACCCAGTACTTC. It translates to CASSIGTGQGMETQYF.